This entry is about one TCR beta chain. Its antigen has not been determined. Base qualities are not recorded, but no much larger clone differs from it by a single base. The data were taken from a study of blood T cell repertoires in COVID-19 (dated by TCRdb to the early 2020s). Describing the broader study: Collaborator samples came from the United States, Italy and Spain and covered acute and convalescent phases of COVID-19. The samples were drawn from two sources: the first 160 participants of the ongoing ImmuneRACE study, and 1,000 to 1,500 subjects contributed by 6 global collaborators. Where available, HLA class I and class II types were obtained from metadata supplied by the sample provider rather than from assay-based typing. A de-identified subject ID, COVID-19 status, age in years and sex were almost always included in the sample metadata. The repertoires were released in a freely available public database intended as a resource for research on the immune response to SARS-CoV-2. Deeply sampled blood TCRbeta repertoires from subjects exposed to, actively infected with, or recovered from COVID-19 were included in the dataset. The prospective study material was composed of cDNA or gDNA derived from T cells, B-cell-depleted T cells, or PBMCs. The paper's findings and limits, for the study overall: The amount of clinical and demographic metadata varied by source and participant and was provided uncurated.

In the prospective study, participants were 18 to 89 years old, resided in about two dozen geographic areas of the United States, and were enrolled through a virtual design. In the prospective study, cohorts were assigned on the basis of participant-reported clinical history obtained from a screening survey and a study questionnaire. For ImmuneRACE Cohort 3, a participant was defined as recovered based on two consecutive negative NP/OP PCR tests, clearance by a healthcare professional, or resolution of symptoms. In the prospective study, mobile phlebotomists collected whole blood, serum and a nasopharyngeal or oropharyngeal swab from each participant. Participants in the prospective study had the option to provide additional blood draws and questionnaires over a roughly 2-month period. Prospective study blood samples were shipped either frozen or at room temperature before DNA extraction. In the germline V gene (reference sequence), CDR1 corresponds to SEHNR and CDR2 to FQNEAQ. From the cysteine through the phenylalanine, the CDR3 covers 13 amino acids. This entry keeps only the CDR3 DNA: 39 bases, framed from base 1. V is clipped by 5 bases and J by 6 bases, and the sequence between their germline boundaries is 11 bases long.

TCRbeta CDR3 regions were amplified from genomic DNA using the immunoSEQ Assay, a bias-controlled multiplex PCR. The original methods were these. Within the assay, amplification of reference gene primers was used to estimate how many nucleated cells each sample contained. To quantify the absolute abundance of each unique TCRbeta CDR3 rearrangement, sequence reads were collapsed and filtered. For each sample, productive Simpson clonality was calculated as the square root of Simpson's diversity index across productive rearrangements. In TCRdb, the immuneACCESS table is reduced to in-frame sequences with V and J assigned. These tables do not hold every clone; where another copy was compared, an unresolved V gene accounts for under half, and the others remain unexplained. V and J calls and clone size are those listed in that table; D and trimming were worked out from the DNA. The sample table lists hundreds of thousands of clones, about 92% of them with a count of one. 2% to 3% of the sample is held by the ten biggest clonotypes.

The clonotype was recovered from a man aged 60 to 75 who had recovered from COVID-19. Sequencing was performed on PBMCs or T cells enriched from blood (not recorded which). This sequence uses TRBV7-9 and TRBJ2-1; D gene: possibly TRBD1, on 5 matching bases. Read as DNA, the sequence is TGTGCCAGCAGCCCCAGGGCCAGCAATGAGCAGTTCTTC. It translates to CASSPRASNEQFF.